The clone carrying this TCR beta chain was picked up a small number of times. This sample stems from a study of cytomegalovirus exposure and HLA in healthy donors. The CDR3 loop spans 13 amino acids. Germline V CDR1 and CDR2: SNHLY, FYNNEI. Trimming took off 6 bases at V and 4 bases at J, with 12 bases between the two ends. A multiplex PCR was run with 60 Vbeta primers and 13 Jbeta primers. Method: immunoSEQ multiplex PCR; TCRdb's copy keeps in-frame clones and lacks some. The sample yields fewer than 250,000 clones, around 77% seen once. The sequence came from a woman aged 18-29 years in good health and CMV-seronegative. The sequencing sample was made of PBMCs. The V gene is TRBV2, the J gene TRBJ1-1, with D uncertain. CDR3 sequence: CASRRVSLTEAFF. The CDR3 DNA is TGTGCCAGCAGGAGGGTTTCCCTCACTGAAGCTTTCTTT.